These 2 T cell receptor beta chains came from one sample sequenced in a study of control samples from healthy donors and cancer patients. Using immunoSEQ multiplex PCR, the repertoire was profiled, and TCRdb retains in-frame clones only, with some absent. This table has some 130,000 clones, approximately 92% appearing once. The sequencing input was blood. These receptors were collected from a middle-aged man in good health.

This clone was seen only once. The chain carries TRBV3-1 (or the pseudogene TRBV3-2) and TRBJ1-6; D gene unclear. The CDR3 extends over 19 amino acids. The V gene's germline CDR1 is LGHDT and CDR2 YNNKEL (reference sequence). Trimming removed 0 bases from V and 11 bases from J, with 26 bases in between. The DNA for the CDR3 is TGTGCCAGCAGCCAAGATCTGGGCCCCGGCCATGACGCCTTCACACCCCTCCACTTT. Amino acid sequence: CASSQDLGPGHDAFTPLHF.

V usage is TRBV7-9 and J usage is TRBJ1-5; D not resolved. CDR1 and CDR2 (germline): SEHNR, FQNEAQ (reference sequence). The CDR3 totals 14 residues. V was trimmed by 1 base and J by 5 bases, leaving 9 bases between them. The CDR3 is CASSLDGPYQPQHF. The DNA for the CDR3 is TGTGCCAGCAGCTTAGATGGTCCGTATCAGCCCCAGCATTTT.